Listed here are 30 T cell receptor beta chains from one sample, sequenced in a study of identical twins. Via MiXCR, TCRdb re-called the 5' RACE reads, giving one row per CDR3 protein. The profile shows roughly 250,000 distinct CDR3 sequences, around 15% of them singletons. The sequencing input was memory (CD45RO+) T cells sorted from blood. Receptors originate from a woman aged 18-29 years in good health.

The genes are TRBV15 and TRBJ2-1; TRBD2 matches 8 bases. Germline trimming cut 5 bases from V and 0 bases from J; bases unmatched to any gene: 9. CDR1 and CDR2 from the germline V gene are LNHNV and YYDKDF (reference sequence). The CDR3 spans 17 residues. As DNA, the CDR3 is TGTGCCACCAGCGGCGAGCGGGGGAAAAGCTCCTACAATGAGCAGTTCTTC. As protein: CATSGERGKSSYNEQFF. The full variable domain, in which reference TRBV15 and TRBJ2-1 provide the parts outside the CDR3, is DAMVIQNPRYQVTQFGKPVTLSCSQTLNHNVMYWYQQKSSQAPKLLFHYYDKDFNNEADTPDNFQSRRPNTSFCFLDIRSPGLGDTAMYLCATSGERGKSSYNEQFFGPGTRLTVL.

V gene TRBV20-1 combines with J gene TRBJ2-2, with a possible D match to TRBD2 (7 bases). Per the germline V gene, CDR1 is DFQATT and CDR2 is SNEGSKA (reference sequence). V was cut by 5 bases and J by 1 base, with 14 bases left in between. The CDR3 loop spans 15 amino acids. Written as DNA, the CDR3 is TGCAGTGCTGGGGGGCTAGCGGTGAACACCGGGGAGCTGTTTTTT. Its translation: CSAGGLAVNTGELFF.

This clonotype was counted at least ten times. The CDR3 loop is CASSPPYREVNTEAFF. The CDR3 DNA reads TGTGCCAGCAGTCCTCCTTACAGGGAGGTAAACACTGAAGCTTTCTTT. The chain uses TRBV12-3 or TRBV12-4 and TRBJ1-1, with D possibly TRBD1 on 6 matching bases. V lost 5 bases and J lost 2, with 18 bases in between. The CDR3 covers 16 residues.

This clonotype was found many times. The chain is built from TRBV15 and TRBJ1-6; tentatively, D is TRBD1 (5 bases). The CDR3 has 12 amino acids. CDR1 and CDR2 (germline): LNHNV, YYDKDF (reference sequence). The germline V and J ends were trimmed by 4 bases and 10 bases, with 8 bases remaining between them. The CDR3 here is CATSNRDSPLHF. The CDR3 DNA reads TGTGCCACCAGCAACCGGGACTCACCCCTCCACTTT.

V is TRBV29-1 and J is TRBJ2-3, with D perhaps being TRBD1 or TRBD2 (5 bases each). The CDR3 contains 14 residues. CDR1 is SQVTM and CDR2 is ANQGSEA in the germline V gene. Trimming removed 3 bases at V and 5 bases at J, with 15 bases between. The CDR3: CSVEGRMTGDTQYF. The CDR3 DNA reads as TGCAGCGTTGAGGGACGGATGACGGGAGATACGCAGTATTTT.

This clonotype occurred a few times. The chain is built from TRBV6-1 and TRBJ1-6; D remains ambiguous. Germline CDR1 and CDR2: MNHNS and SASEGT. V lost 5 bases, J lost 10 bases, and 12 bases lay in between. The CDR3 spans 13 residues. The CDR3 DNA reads TGTGCCAGCAGTCGCCTACAACCCTCACCCCTCCACTTT. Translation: CASSRLQPSPLHF.

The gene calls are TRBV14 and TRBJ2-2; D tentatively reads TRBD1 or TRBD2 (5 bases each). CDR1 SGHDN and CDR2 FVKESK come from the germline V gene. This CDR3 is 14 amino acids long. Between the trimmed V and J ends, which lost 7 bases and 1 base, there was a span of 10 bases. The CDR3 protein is CASKRDLNTGELFF. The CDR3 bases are TGTGCCAGCAAAAGGGACCTGAACACCGGGGAGCTGTTTTTT.

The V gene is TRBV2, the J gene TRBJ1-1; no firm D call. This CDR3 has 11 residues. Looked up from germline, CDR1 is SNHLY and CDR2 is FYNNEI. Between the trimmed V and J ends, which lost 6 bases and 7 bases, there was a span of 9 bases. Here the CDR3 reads CASRLRSEAFF. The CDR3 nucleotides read TGTGCCAGCAGACTCCGCAGTGAAGCTTTCTTT.

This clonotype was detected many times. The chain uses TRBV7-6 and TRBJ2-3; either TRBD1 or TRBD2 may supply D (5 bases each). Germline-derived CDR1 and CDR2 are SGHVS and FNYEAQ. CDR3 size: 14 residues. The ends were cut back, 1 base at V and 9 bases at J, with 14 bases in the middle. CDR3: CASSLGLSRDTQYF. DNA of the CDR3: TGTGCCAGCAGCTTAGGTCTCTCAAGGGACACGCAGTATTTT. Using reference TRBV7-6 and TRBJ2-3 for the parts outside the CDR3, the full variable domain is GAGVSQSPRYKVTKRGQDVALRCDPISGHVSLYWYRQALGQGPEFLTYFNYEAQQDKSGLPNDRFSAERPEGSISTLTIQRTEQRDSAMYRCASSLGLSRDTQYFGPGTRLTVL.

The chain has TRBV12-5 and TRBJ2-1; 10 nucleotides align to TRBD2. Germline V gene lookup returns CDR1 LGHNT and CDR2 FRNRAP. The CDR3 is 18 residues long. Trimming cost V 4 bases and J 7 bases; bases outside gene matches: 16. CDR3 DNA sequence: TGTGCTAGTGGTTCGCCCTACTTAGCGGGAGGAATTGCGAATGAGCAGTTCTTC. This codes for CASGSPYLAGGIANEQFF.

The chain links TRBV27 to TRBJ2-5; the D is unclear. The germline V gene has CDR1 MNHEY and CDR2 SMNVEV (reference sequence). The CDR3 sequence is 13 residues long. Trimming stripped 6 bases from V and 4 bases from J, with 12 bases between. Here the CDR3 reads CASRPNLGETQYF. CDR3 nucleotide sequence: TGTGCCAGCAGACCGAACCTAGGAGAGACCCAGTACTTC.

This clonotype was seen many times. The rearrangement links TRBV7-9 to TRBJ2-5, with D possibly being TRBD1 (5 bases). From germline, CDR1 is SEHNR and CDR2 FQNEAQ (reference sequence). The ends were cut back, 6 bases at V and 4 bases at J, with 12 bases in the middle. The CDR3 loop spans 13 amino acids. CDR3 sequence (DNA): TGTGCCAGCAGTGGTAAGGGGATAGAGACCCAGTACTTC. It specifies CASSGKGIETQYF.

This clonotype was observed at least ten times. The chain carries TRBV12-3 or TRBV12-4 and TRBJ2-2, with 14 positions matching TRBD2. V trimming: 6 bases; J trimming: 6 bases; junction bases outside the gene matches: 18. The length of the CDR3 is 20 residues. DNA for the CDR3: TGTGCCAGCAGCGCATTACGCGGGGACCGGACTAGCGGGGGGTCCGGGGAGCTGTTTTTT. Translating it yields CASSALRGDRTSGGSGELFF.

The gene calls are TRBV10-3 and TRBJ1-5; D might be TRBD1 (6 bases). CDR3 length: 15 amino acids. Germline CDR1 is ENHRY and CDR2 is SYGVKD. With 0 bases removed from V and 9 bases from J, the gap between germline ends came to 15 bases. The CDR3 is CAISESGDTPRPQHF. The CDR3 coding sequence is TGTGCCATCAGTGAGTCGGGGGACACTCCCAGGCCCCAGCATTTT.

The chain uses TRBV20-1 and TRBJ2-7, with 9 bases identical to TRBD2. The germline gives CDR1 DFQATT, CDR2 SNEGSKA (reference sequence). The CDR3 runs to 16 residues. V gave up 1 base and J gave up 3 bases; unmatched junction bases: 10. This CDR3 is CSARAGRAGGRYEQYF. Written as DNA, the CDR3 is TGCAGTGCTAGAGCGGGCAGGGCGGGAGGGCGCTACGAGCAGTACTTC.

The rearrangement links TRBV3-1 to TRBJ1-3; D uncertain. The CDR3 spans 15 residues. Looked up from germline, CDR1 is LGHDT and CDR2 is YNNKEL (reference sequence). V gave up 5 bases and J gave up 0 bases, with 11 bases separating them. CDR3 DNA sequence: TGTGCCAGCAGCTACGGGTCGATCTCTGGAAACACCATATATTTT. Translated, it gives CASSYGSISGNTIYF.

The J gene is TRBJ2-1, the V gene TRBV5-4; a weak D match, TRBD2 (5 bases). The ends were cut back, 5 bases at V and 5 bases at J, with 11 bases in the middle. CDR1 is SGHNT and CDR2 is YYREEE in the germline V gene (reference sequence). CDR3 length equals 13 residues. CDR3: CASSGLNDNEQFF. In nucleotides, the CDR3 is TGTGCCAGCAGTGGACTGAATGACAATGAGCAGTTCTTC. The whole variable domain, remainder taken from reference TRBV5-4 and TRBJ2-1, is ETGVTQSPTHLIKTRGQQVTLRCSSQSGHNTVSWYQQALGQGPQFIFQYYREEENGRGNFPPRFSGLQFPNYSSELNVNALELDDSALYLCASSGLNDNEQFFGPGTRLTVL.

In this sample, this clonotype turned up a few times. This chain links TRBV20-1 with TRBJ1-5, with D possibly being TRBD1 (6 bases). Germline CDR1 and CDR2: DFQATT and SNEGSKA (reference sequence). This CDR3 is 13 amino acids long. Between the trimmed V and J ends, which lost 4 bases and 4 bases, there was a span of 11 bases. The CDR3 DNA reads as TGCAGTGCTACCGGGACACCTAATCAGCCCCAGCATTTT. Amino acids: CSATGTPNQPQHF.

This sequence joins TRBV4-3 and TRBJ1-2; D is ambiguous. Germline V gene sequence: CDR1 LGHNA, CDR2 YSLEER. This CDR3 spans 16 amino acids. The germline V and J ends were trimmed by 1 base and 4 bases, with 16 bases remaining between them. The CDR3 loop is CASSQGDRGSSYGYTF. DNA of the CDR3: TGCGCCAGCAGCCAAGGTGACCGTGGCAGTTCCTATGGCTACACCTTC.

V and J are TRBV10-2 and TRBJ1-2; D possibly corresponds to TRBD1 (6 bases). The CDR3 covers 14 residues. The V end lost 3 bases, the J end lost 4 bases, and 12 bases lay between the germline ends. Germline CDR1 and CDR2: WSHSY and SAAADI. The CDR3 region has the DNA TGCGCCAGCAGTGACGGGACATACCTCTATGGCTACACCTTC. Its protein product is CASSDGTYLYGYTF.

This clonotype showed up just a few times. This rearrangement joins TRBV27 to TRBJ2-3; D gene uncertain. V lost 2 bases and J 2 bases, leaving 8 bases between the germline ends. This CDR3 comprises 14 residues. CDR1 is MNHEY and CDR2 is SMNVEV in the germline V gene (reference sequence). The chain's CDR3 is CASSLSLTTDTQYF. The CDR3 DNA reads TGTGCCAGCAGTTTAAGTCTTACCACAGATACGCAGTATTTT.

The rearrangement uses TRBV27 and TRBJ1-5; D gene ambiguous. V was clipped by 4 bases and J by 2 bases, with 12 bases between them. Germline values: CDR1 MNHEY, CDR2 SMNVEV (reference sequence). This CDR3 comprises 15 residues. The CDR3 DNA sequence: TGTGCCAGCAGTTCCGGGGATGGTGGCAATCAGCCCCAGCATTTT. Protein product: CASSSGDGGNQPQHF.

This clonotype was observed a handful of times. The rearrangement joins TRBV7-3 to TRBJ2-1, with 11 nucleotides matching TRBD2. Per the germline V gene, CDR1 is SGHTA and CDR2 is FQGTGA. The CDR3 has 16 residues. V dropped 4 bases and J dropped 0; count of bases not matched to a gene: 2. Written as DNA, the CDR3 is TGTGCCAGCAGCTCCACTAGCGGGAGCTCCTACAATGAGCAGTTCTTC. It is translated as CASSSTSGSSYNEQFF.

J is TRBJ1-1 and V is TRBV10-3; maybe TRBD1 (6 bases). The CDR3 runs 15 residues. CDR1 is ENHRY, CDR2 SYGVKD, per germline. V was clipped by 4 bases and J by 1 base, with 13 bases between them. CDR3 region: CAISVLPGQNTEAFF. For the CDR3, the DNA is TGTGCCATCAGTGTTCTACCGGGACAGAACACTGAAGCTTTCTTT.

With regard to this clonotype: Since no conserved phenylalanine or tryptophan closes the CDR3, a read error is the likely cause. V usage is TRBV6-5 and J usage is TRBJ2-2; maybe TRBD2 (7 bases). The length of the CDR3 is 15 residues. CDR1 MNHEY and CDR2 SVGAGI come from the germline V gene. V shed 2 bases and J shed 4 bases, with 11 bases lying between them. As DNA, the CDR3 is TGTGCCAGCAGTTACGGGGGGGCCATCACCGGGGAGCTGTTTTCT. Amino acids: CASSYGGAITGELFS.

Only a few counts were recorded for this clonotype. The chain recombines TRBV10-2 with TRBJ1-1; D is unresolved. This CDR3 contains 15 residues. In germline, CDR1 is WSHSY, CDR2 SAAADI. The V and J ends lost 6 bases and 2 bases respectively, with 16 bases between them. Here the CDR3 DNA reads TGCGCCAGCAGACAAGTCCGCCTAACAAACACTGAAGCTTTCTTT. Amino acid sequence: CASRQVRLTNTEAFF.

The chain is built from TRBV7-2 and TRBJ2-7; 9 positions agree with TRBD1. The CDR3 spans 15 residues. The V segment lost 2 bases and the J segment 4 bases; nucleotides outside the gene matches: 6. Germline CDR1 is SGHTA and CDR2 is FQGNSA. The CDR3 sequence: CASSLLQGAVYEQYF. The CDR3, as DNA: TGTGCCAGCAGCTTATTACAGGGGGCGGTTTACGAGCAGTACTTC. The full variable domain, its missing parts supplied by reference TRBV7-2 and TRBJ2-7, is GAGVSQSPSNKVTEKGKDVELRCDPISGHTALYWYRQSLGQGLEFLIYFQGNSAPDKSGLPSDRFSAERTGGSVSTLTIQRTQQEDSAVYLCASSLLQGAVYEQYFGPGTRLTVT.

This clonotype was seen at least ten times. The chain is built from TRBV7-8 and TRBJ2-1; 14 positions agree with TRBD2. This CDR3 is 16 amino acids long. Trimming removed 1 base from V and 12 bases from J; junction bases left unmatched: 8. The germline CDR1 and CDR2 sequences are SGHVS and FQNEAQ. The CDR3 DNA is TGTGCCAGCAGCTTAGGGGGACTAGCGGGAGTATGGGGGCAGTTCTTC. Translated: CASSLGGLAGVWGQFF. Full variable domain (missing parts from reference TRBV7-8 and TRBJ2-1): GAGVSQSPRYKVAKRGQDVALRCDPISGHVSLFWYQQALGQGPEFLTYFQNEAQLDKSGLPSDRFFAERPEGSVSTLKIQRTQQEDSAVYLCASSLGGLAGVWGQFFGPGTRLTVL.

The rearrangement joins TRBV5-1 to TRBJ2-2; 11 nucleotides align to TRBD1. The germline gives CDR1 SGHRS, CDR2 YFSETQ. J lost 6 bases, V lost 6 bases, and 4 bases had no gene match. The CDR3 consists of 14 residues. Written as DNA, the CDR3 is TGCGCCAGCACCCGGACAGGGGGCCCCGGGGAGCTGTTTTTT. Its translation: CASTRTGGPGELFF.

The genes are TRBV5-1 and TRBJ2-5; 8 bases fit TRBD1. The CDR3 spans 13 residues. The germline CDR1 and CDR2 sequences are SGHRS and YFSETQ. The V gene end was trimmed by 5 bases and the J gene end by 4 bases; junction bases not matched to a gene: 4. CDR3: CASRTGAGETQYF. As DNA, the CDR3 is TGCGCCAGCAGGACAGGGGCAGGAGAGACCCAGTACTTC.